The 7 T cell receptor beta chains below come from one sample, sequenced in a study of blood T cell repertoires in COVID-19. Profiling relied on immunoSEQ multiplex PCR, and the TCRdb table lists in-frame clones only, not all of them. The sample holds hundreds of thousands of clones, more than 75% seen once. The sequenced material came from PBMCs or T cells enriched from blood (not recorded which). The receptor set was obtained from a woman aged 35 to 49 with acute COVID-19.

The rearrangement links TRBV6-4 to TRBJ2-1; possible D gene TRBD1, 6 bases. Germline V gene sequence: CDR1 MRHNA, CDR2 SNTAGT. The CDR3 has 15 residues. V lost 3 bases and J lost 6, with 15 bases in between. The CDR3 protein is CASSERDNFRNEQFF. In DNA, the CDR3 is TGTGCCAGCAGTGAAAGGGACAATTTTCGCAATGAGCAGTTCTTC.

J is TRBJ1-1 and V is TRBV5-1; the D is unclear. The CDR3 covers 14 residues. In germline, CDR1 is SGHRS, CDR2 YFSETQ. V was clipped by 4 bases and J by 1 base, with 11 bases between them. CDR3 sequence (DNA): TGCGCCAGCAGCCTTTCTGCGAAGAACACTGAAGCTTTCTTT. Its translation is CASSLSAKNTEAFF.

The sample holds a few counts of this clone. This chain connects TRBV27 to TRBJ1-3; D possibly corresponds to TRBD1 (5 bases). Between the trimmed V and J ends, which lost 3 bases and 2 bases, there was a span of 11 bases. The CDR3 consists of 15 residues. Per the germline V gene, CDR1 is MNHEY and CDR2 is SMNVEV (reference sequence). The CDR3 DNA is TGTGCCAGCAGTTTGAAGGGGTATCCTGGAAACACCATATATTTT. This codes for CASSLKGYPGNTIYF.

This clone was recorded a few times. The chain uses TRBV5-1 and TRBJ1-5; D is perhaps TRBD1 (6 bases). Germline loops: CDR1 SGHRS, CDR2 YFSETQ. V dropped 4 bases and J dropped 4 bases, with 15 bases sitting between them. CDR3 length equals 15 residues. The DNA for the CDR3 is TGCGCCAGCAGCCTCCCCGGGACACAAAATCAGCCCCAGCATTTT. It yields the protein CASSLPGTQNQPQHF. Based on the CDR3 plus reference TRBV5-1 and TRBJ1-5, the full variable domain is KAGVTQTPRYLIKTRGQQVTLSCSPISGHRSVSWYQQTPGQGLQFLFEYFSETQRNKGNFPGRFSGRQFSNSRSEMNVSTLELGDSALYLCASSLPGTQNQPQHFGDGTRLSIL.

The chain recombines TRBV6-2 or TRBV6-3 with TRBJ2-2; the D gene is possibly TRBD1 (6 bases). The CDR3 has 16 residues. The V end lost 6 bases, the J end lost 1 base, and 15 bases lay between the germline ends. Germline V gene data show CDR1 as MNHEY and CDR2 as SVGEGT. CDR3 sequence (DNA): TGTGCCAGCAGCCCGTCACAGGGCTTGAACACCGGGGAGCTGTTTTTT. It yields the protein CASSPSQGLNTGELFF.

This clone was counted only a few times. This sequence joins TRBV6-1 and TRBJ1-1; a weak D match, TRBD1 (6 bases). Looked up from germline, CDR1 is MNHNS and CDR2 is SASEGT. The V and J ends lost 2 bases and 0 bases respectively, with 16 bases between them. The CDR3 is made up of 17 amino acids. The CDR3 region has the DNA TGTGCCAGCAGTGAACCCAGGGGTTTTTTCATGAACACTGAAGCTTTCTTT. Amino acid sequence: CASSEPRGFFMNTEAFF.

The chain uses TRBV5-6 and TRBJ2-1, with 11 bases matching TRBD2. With 0 bases clipped from V and 12 bases from J, the junction kept 14 bases outside the gene matches. CDR1 SGHDT and CDR2 YYEEEE come from the germline V gene. CDR3 length equals 17 residues. The CDR3 spells CASSLGLGTSGGLGQFF. In nucleotides, the CDR3 is TGTGCCAGCAGCTTGGGCCTCGGGACTAGCGGAGGGCTAGGGCAGTTCTTC.